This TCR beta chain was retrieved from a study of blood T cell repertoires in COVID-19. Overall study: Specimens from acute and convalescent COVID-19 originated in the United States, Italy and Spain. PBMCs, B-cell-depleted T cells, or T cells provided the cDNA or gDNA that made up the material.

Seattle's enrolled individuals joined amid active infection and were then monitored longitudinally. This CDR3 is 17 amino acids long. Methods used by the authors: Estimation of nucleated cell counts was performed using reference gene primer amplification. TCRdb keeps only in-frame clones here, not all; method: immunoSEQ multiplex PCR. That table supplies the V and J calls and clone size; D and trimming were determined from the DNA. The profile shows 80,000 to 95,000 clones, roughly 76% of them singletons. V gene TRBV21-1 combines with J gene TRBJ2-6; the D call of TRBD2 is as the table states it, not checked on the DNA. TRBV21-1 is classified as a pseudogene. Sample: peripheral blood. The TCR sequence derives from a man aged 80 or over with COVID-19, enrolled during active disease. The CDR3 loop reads CASSKTGGISGANVLTF. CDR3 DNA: TGTGCCAGCAGCAAAACCGGGGGGATTTCTGGGGCCAACGTCCTGACTTTC.